What follows are 16 T cell receptor beta chains derived from one specimen sequenced in a study of tissue T cells after allogeneic stem cell transplantation. The method was immunoSEQ multiplex PCR; TCRdb's version includes in-frame clones alone and lacks a portion of them. Of about 43,000 clones listed, just under 95% are singletons. Source: blood, taken before transplantation. The source of these receptors is a woman aged 40-69 years who later had graft-versus-host disease after an allogeneic stem cell transplant.

The genes are TRBV11-3 and TRBJ2-5, with D uncertain. V lost 1 base to trimming and J lost 1 base, with 4 bases between them. The CDR3 length is 13 residues. Germline loops: CDR1 SGHNT, CDR2 YENEEA. DNA of the CDR3: TGTGCCAGCAGCTTAGGGAGCCAAGAGACCCAGTACTTC. Encoded protein: CASSLGSQETQYF.

V and J are TRBV9 and TRBJ1-6; D unresolved. V shed 0 bases and J shed 9 bases, with 13 bases lying between them. The CDR3 consists of 15 residues. Germline V gene lookup returns CDR1 SGDLS and CDR2 YYNGEE. CDR3 region: CASSVGSGKLSPLHF. The DNA of the CDR3 is TGTGCCAGCAGCGTAGGGTCAGGCAAACTTTCACCCCTCCACTTT. Complete variable domain (other parts from reference TRBV9 and TRBJ1-6): DSGVTQTPKHLITATGQRVTLRCSPRSGDLSVYWYQQSLDQGLQFLIQYYNGEERAKGNILERFSAQQFPDLHSELNLSSLELGDSALYFCASSVGSGKLSPLHFGNGTRLTVT.

The V and J genes are TRBV30 and TRBJ2-2; the D gene is possibly TRBD2 (6 bases). Germline V gives CDR1 GTSNPN, CDR2 SVGIG (reference sequence). The CDR3 runs 14 residues. V was clipped by 0 bases and J by 8 bases, with 13 bases between them. CDR3 protein: CAWSVGLEVGELFF. DNA of the CDR3: TGTGCCTGGAGTGTGGGACTTGAAGTTGGGGAGCTGTTTTTT. The whole variable domain, remainder taken from reference TRBV30 and TRBJ2-2, is SQTIHQWPATLVQPVGSPLSLECTVEGTSNPNLYWYRQAAGRGLQLLFYSVGIGQISSEVPQNLSASRPQDRQFILSSKKLLLSDSGFYLCAWSVGLEVGELFFGEGSRLTVL.

This chain uses TRBV19 with TRBJ2-7; D may be TRBD1 (6 bases). The CDR3 is 13 residues long. Trimming removed 5 bases at V and 3 bases at J, with 11 bases between. Germline assignment: CDR1 LNHDA and CDR2 SQIVND (reference sequence). CDR3 sequence reads: CASSRGGNYEQYF. Here the CDR3 DNA reads TGTGCCAGTAGTCGAGGGGGTAACTACGAGCAGTACTTC.

The chain recombines TRBV30 with TRBJ1-1; D perhaps matches TRBD1 (5 bases). The germline gives CDR1 GTSNPN, CDR2 SVGIG (reference sequence). CDR3 length: 15 residues. V lost 7 bases to trimming and J lost 6 bases, with 24 bases between them. CDR3 protein: CALTGTGTGLAEAFF. The CDR3 DNA sequence: TGTGCCTTGACCGGGACCGGGACGGGCCTGGCTGAAGCTTTCTTT. Using reference TRBV30 and TRBJ1-1 for the parts outside the CDR3, the full variable domain is SQTIHQWPATLVQPVGSPLSLECTVEGTSNPNLYWYRQAAGRGLQLLFYSVGIGQISSEVPQNLSASRPQDRQFILSSKKLLLSDSGFYLCALTGTGTGLAEAFFGQGTRLTVV.

The CDR3 sequence: CASSATRGRENTQYF. CDR3 nucleotides: TGTGCCAGCAGCGCAACACGGGGCAGGGAAAATACGCAGTATTTT. This chain uses TRBV7-6 with TRBJ2-3; D possibly matches TRBD1 or TRBD2 (5 bases each). CDR1 SGHVS and CDR2 FNYEAQ come from the germline V gene. Trimming cost V 5 bases and J 7 bases, with 19 bases left between them. The CDR3 runs to 15 residues.

The chain couples TRBV11-3 to TRBJ2-3, with 12 bases matching TRBD2. The CDR3 extends over 16 amino acids. Germline CDR1 is SGHNT and CDR2 is YENEEA. With V trimmed by 4 bases and J by 3 bases, 5 bases remained unmatched. The CDR3 DNA is TGTGCCAGCAGCTACGGACTAGCGGGAAGGACAGATACGCAGTATTTT. Its translation: CASSYGLAGRTDTQYF.

This clone has only one observation. This chain joins TRBV4-1 and TRBJ2-3; D perhaps matches TRBD2 (5 bases). The CDR3 has 16 residues. The germline CDR1 and CDR2 sequences are MGHRA and YSYEKL. V was pared by 4 bases and J by 0 bases, with 14 bases between. The CDR3 sequence is CASSPRGADSTDTQYF. The CDR3 DNA is TGCGCCAGCAGCCCCCGGGGAGCGGATAGCACAGATACGCAGTATTTT.

The chain recombines TRBV14 with TRBJ2-7, with unresolved D. This CDR3 region has 12 residues. V shed 0 bases and J shed 8 bases, with 8 bases lying between them. The germline CDR1 and CDR2 sequences are SGHDN and FVKESK. Here the CDR3 reads CASSQEVGQQYF. Here the CDR3 DNA reads TGTGCCAGCAGCCAAGAGGTGGGCCAGCAGTACTTC.

J is TRBJ1-5 and V is TRBV7-9; 9 bases map to TRBD1. Unmatched junction bases numbered 3, after V lost 4 bases and J lost 8 bases. The CDR3 has 13 amino acids. CDR1 is SEHNR and CDR2 is FQNEAQ in the germline V gene (reference sequence). Written as DNA, the CDR3 is TGTGCCAGCAGCTCGGACAGGGGTAAGCCCCAGCATTTT. Translating it yields CASSSDRGKPQHF.

This clone was seen a few times. The chain has TRBV18 and TRBJ2-7; 7 positions agree with TRBD2. The CDR3 length is 14 residues. Trimming at V came to 0 bases and at J to 3 bases, leaving 2 bases not matched to a gene. Germline values: CDR1 KGHSH, CDR2 LQKENI. The DNA for the CDR3 is TGTGCCAGCTCACCACCGCCGGGGGGCTACGAGCAGTACTTC. Protein sequence: CASSPPPGGYEQYF.

In the case of this clone: The germline gene is not matched at one end of the junction; a read error may be the cause. The CDR3 bases are TGTGCCAGCACTGAAGAGGGACAGGGGCATTCGGGCTACACCTTC. Translated: CASTEEGQGHSGYTF. The chain carries TRBV6-1 and TRBJ1-2; 10 bases map to TRBD1. CDR1 is MNHNS and CDR2 is SASEGT in the germline V gene. CDR3 size: 15 residues.

This clone was seen more than once but under ten times. The CDR3 loop is CASSPGTSGRGPYNEQFF. In DNA, the CDR3 is TGTGCCAGCAGCCCCGGGACTAGCGGGAGGGGTCCCTACAATGAGCAGTTCTTC. V usage is TRBV3-1 (or the pseudogene TRBV3-2) and J usage is TRBJ2-1, with TRBD2 identical over 16 bases. The CDR3 is 18 residues long. V trimming: 4 bases; J trimming: 2 bases; junction bases outside the gene matches: 5. Germline assignment: CDR1 LGHDT and CDR2 YNNKEL (reference sequence).

This clone occurred a few times. The V call is TRBV5-4, the J call TRBJ1-2; 11 positions match TRBD1. The V gene end was trimmed by 6 bases and the J gene end by 6 bases; junction bases not matched to a gene: 7. CDR1 and CDR2 (germline): SGHNT, YYREEE (reference sequence). This CDR3 contains 14 residues. The CDR3 DNA is TGTGCCAGCAACCGGGACAGGGGGGACGATGGCTACACCTTC. It encodes CASNRDRGDDGYTF. Full variable domain (rest looked up from reference TRBV5-4 and TRBJ1-2): ETGVTQSPTHLIKTRGQQVTLRCSSQSGHNTVSWYQQALGQGPQFIFQYYREEENGRGNFPPRFSGLQFPNYSSELNVNALELDDSALYLCASNRDRGDDGYTFGSGTRLTVV.

V usage is TRBV27 and J usage is TRBJ2-1; 11 bases fit TRBD1. With 8 bases clipped from V and 6 bases from J, the junction kept 3 bases outside the gene matches. This CDR3 has 13 residues. Germline lookup yields CDR1 MNHEY and CDR2 SMNVEV (reference sequence). The CDR3 nucleotides read TGTGCCAGCCGGACAGGGGGCATCAATGAGCAGTTCTTC. Translated: CASRTGGINEQFF.

J is TRBJ1-2 and V is TRBV5-4; D possibly corresponds to TRBD1 (5 bases). This CDR3 is built from 14 residues. Looked up from germline, CDR1 is SGHNT and CDR2 is YYREEE (reference sequence). Deletions cut 2 bases from V and 6 bases from J, with 14 bases between. The CDR3, as DNA: TGTGCCAGCAGCTTAACTCAGGGTTTGGATGGCTACACCTTC. This codes for CASSLTQGLDGYTF.